This T cell receptor beta chain is drawn from a study of Graves' ophthalmopathy and Graves' hyperthyroidism. Amplifying from RNA transcripts, the study obtained TCR beta CDR3 regions. An opening RT-PCR round employed HTBI primers and preceded a second-round multiplex PCR. TCRdb reanalysed the multiplex PCR reads using MiXCR and keeps one entry per CDR3 protein. Of roughly 600,000 distinct CDR3 sequences in the sample, less than 45% were seen once. This clonotype was picked up many times. The germline V gene encodes CDR1 SGDLS and CDR2 YYNGEE. CDR3 length: 13 amino acids. The V end lost 0 bases, the J end lost 7 bases, and 10 bases lay between the germline ends.

The sequenced sample was peripheral blood or thyroid tissue (not recorded which). The sequence came from an adult man with Graves' hyperthyroidism. The V call is TRBV9, the J call TRBJ1-1; D not certain. The CDR3 DNA is TGTGCCAGCAGCGTAGGGACTCTCGGTGAAGCTTTCTTT. Encoded protein: CASSVGTLGEAFF.